What follows are 25 T cell receptor beta chains derived from one specimen sequenced in a study of control samples from healthy donors and cancer patients. Here immunoSEQ multiplex PCR was the method, and the copy in TCRdb shows in-frame clones only, minus some. The table has roughly 190,000 clones, 75% to 95% seen once; the top ten hold more than 1.3%. The sample comprised blood. These receptors were obtained from a woman in her twenties or thirties in good health.

This sequence joins TRBV18 and TRBJ1-3; 8 nucleotides align to TRBD1. CDR3 length: 16 residues. Germline loops: CDR1 KGHSH, CDR2 LQKENI. V gave up 3 bases and J gave up 0 bases; unmatched junction bases: 4. The CDR3 bases are TGTGCCAGCTCACCGGGACAGGTGAGCTCTGGAAACACCATATATTTT. Protein sequence: CASSPGQVSSGNTIYF.

This clone was picked up a small number of times. The chain is built from TRBV6-2 or TRBV6-3 and TRBJ1-1, with D unresolved. The germline gives CDR1 MNHEY, CDR2 SVGEGT. Trimming stripped 4 bases from V and 3 bases from J, with 9 bases between. The CDR3 is 13 residues long. The CDR3 protein is CASSSGVYTEAFF. DNA for the CDR3: TGTGCCAGCAGTTCCGGGGTTTACACTGAAGCTTTCTTT.

The rearrangement links TRBV5-1 to TRBJ1-2, with D uncertain. From germline, CDR1 is SGHRS and CDR2 YFSETQ. This CDR3 contains 13 residues. Trimming took off 0 bases at V and 2 bases at J, with 5 bases between the two ends. The CDR3 DNA follows: TGCGCCAGCAGCTTGGGATTAAACTATGGCTACACCTTC. Translation gives CASSLGLNYGYTF.

This sequence joins TRBV7-9 and TRBJ1-6; no firm D call. Trimming pared 1 base from V and 4 bases from J, leaving 11 bases between. Germline assignment: CDR1 SEHNR and CDR2 FQNEAQ (reference sequence). This CDR3 is built from 16 residues. The CDR3, as DNA: TGTGCCAGCAGCTTAGGCCGCAGTACTTATAATTCACCCCTCCACTTT. It translates to CASSLGRSTYNSPLHF.

The CDR3 loop is CASSPRTGANEKLFF. The CDR3 DNA is TGTGCCAGCAGCCCCCGGACAGGGGCTAATGAAAAACTGTTTTTT. The chain couples TRBV13 to TRBJ1-4; 9 positions match TRBD1. Per the germline V gene, CDR1 is PRHDT and CDR2 is FYEKMQ (reference sequence). V was pared by 5 bases and J by 3 bases, with 4 bases of the junction left unmatched. This CDR3 has 15 residues.

The V and J genes are TRBV11-3 and TRBJ2-2; 7 bases line up with TRBD2. This CDR3 region has 16 residues. V shed 5 bases and J 0 bases; nucleotides not matched to a gene: 6. Germline assignment: CDR1 SGHNT and CDR2 YENEEA. The CDR3 loop reads CASSTGTNANTGELFF. The CDR3 region has the DNA TGTGCCAGCAGCACCGGGACTAACGCGAACACCGGGGAGCTGTTTTTT. Full variable domain (rest looked up from reference TRBV11-3 and TRBJ2-2): EAGVVQSPRYKIIEKKQPVAFWCNPISGHNTLYWYLQNLGQGPELLIRYENEEAVDDSQLPKDRFSAERLKGVDSTLKIQPAELGDSAVYLCASSTGTNANTGELFFGEGSRLTVL.

About this clone itself: Mismatch with germline at one junction end may stem from a read error. This chain joins TRBV6-2 or TRBV6-3 and TRBJ2-3; D ambiguous. The CDR3 covers 11 residues. CDR1 and CDR2 from the germline V gene are MNHEY and SVGEGT. CDR3 sequence reads: CASSNSDTQYF. CDR3 bases: TGTGCCAGCAGTAACTCAGATACGCAGTATTTT.

The rearrangement joins TRBV29-1 to TRBJ2-1; 8 bases match TRBD1. The CDR3 totals 12 residues. The germline gives CDR1 SQVTM, CDR2 ANQGSEA. Germline trimming cut 7 bases from V and 7 bases from J; bases unmatched to any gene: 6. DNA of the CDR3: TGCAGCGCGGACAGGGTGGGAAATGAGCAGTTCTTC. It is translated as CSADRVGNEQFF.

The chain carries TRBV6-5 and TRBJ1-1; possibly TRBD1 for D (6 bases). Germline V CDR1 and CDR2: MNHEY, SVGAGI. With 4 bases removed from V and 7 bases from J, the gap between germline ends came to 10 bases. This CDR3 region has 12 residues. In nucleotides, the CDR3 is TGTGCCAGCAGTTCAGGGGTAGGTGAAGCTTTCTTT. Translating gives CASSSGVGEAFF.

The chain links TRBV5-1 to TRBJ2-7; D perhaps matches TRBD1 (5 bases). This CDR3 is 12 amino acids long. The germline V gene encodes CDR1 SGHRS and CDR2 YFSETQ. V was cut by 4 bases and J by 4 bases, with 9 bases left in between. CDR3 sequence: CASSHDSYEQYF. The DNA of the CDR3 is TGCGCCAGCAGCCACGACAGTTACGAGCAGTACTTC. The entire variable domain, with the rest obtained from reference TRBV5-1 and TRBJ2-7, is as follows: KAGVTQTPRYLIKTRGQQVTLSCSPISGHRSVSWYQQTPGQGLQFLFEYFSETQRNKGNFPGRFSGRQFSNSRSEMNVSTLELGDSALYLCASSHDSYEQYFGPGTRLTVT.

The count of this clone is one. The V and J genes are TRBV9 and TRBJ1-3, with 10 bases matching TRBD1. The J segment lost 3 bases and the V segment lost 4 bases, leaving 4 bases of the junction unmatched. This CDR3 is 15 amino acids long. CDR1 and CDR2 from the germline V gene are SGDLS and YYNGEE. CDR3 nucleotides: TGTGCCAGCAGCCTAGGGGACAGGGGTGGAAACACCATATATTTT. Protein: CASSLGDRGGNTIYF.

This clone was recorded only once. The chain has TRBV9 and TRBJ1-4; no definite D call. The ends were cut back, 0 bases at V and 0 bases at J, with 3 bases in the middle. CDR1 is SGDLS and CDR2 is YYNGEE in the germline V gene. The CDR3 runs 14 residues. The chain's CDR3 is CASSVAPTNEKLFF. As DNA, the CDR3 is TGTGCCAGCAGCGTAGCCCCAACTAATGAAAAACTGTTTTTT.

The J gene is TRBJ2-2, the V gene TRBV5-7; 9 bases match TRBD2. TRBV5-7 is marked as an open reading frame, function uncertain. Losses at the gene ends were 4 bases for V and 2 bases for J; bases not matched to a gene: 3. This CDR3 comprises 15 residues. The CDR3 reads CASSRLAANTGELFF. The CDR3 nucleotides are TGTGCCAGCAGCAGACTAGCGGCAAACACCGGGGAGCTGTTTTTT.

This chain uses TRBV19 with TRBJ1-2, with a possible D match to TRBD1 (5 bases). The CDR3 length is 15 residues. Germline CDR1 reads LNHDA; CDR2 reads SQIVND (reference sequence). V gave up 3 bases and J gave up 0 bases, with 11 bases separating them. The CDR3 loop reads CASSIQGQANYGYTF. The CDR3 nucleotides are TGTGCCAGTAGTATCCAGGGCCAAGCTAACTATGGCTACACCTTC.

The chain combines TRBV30 with TRBJ1-5; D gene ambiguous. V lost 0 bases, J lost 1 base, and 7 bases lay in between. The CDR3 covers 14 residues. Germline V gives CDR1 GTSNPN, CDR2 SVGIG (reference sequence). DNA for the CDR3: TGTGCCTGGAGTGTATGGCAGAGCAATCAGCCCCAGCATTTT. It translates to CAWSVWQSNQPQHF. Looking up the rest from reference TRBV30 and TRBJ1-5 gives the full variable domain: SQTIHQWPATLVQPVGSPLSLECTVEGTSNPNLYWYRQAAGRGLQLLFYSVGIGQISSEVPQNLSASRPQDRQFILSSKKLLLSDSGFYLCAWSVWQSNQPQHFGDGTRLSIL.

The chain uses TRBV6-5 and TRBJ1-1, with 7 bases matching TRBD1. The CDR3 loop spans 13 amino acids. Germline V gene data show CDR1 as MNHEY and CDR2 as SVGAGI. The V gene end was trimmed by 6 bases and the J gene end by 1 base; junction bases not matched to a gene: 2. Here the CDR3 DNA reads TGTGCCAGCAGACGGACAGGGAACACTGAAGCTTTCTTT. Its translation is CASRRTGNTEAFF.

This clone occurred a few times. The chain joins TRBV2 to TRBJ2-5; perhaps TRBD1 as D (6 bases). CDR1 and CDR2 (germline): SNHLY, FYNNEI. The length of the CDR3 is 12 residues. With 3 bases removed from V and 6 bases from J, the gap between germline ends came to 8 bases. The CDR3, as DNA: TGTGCCAGCAGTGAGGGGGCTAAGACCCAGTACTTC. The encoded protein is CASSEGAKTQYF.

The J gene is TRBJ2-6, the V gene TRBV6-5; D gene uncertain. V was clipped by 2 bases and J by 3 bases, with 8 bases between them. The length of the CDR3 is 15 residues. Germline assignment: CDR1 MNHEY and CDR2 SVGAGI. DNA for the CDR3: TGTGCCAGCAGTTACAGTTGGGATGGGGCCAACGTCCTGACTTTC. Translated: CASSYSWDGANVLTF.

The V call is TRBV24-1, the J call TRBJ1-5; D remains unclear. Trimming cost V 5 bases and J 5 bases, with 9 bases left between them. The CDR3 has 13 residues. Germline V lookup: CDR1 KGHDR, CDR2 SFDVKD. This chain's CDR3 is CATSANSDQPQHF. The DNA of the CDR3 is TGTGCCACCAGTGCTAATTCGGATCAGCCCCAGCATTTT.

This chain uses TRBV30 with TRBJ2-3; 16 bases are a match to TRBD2. This CDR3 spans 16 amino acids. Germline CDR1 is GTSNPN and CDR2 is SVGIG (reference sequence). CDR3 nucleotides: TGTGCTTCAACCGGGACTAGCGGGAGGGCCACAGATACGCAGTATTTT. Translation gives CASTGTSGRATDTQYF.

This sequence joins TRBV27 and TRBJ2-4, with 7 nucleotides matching TRBD2. Germline trimming cut 3 bases from V and 6 bases from J; bases unmatched to any gene: 5. The length of the CDR3 is 14 residues. The germline V gene encodes CDR1 MNHEY and CDR2 SMNVEV (reference sequence). The CDR3: CASSLRGKGNIQYF. The CDR3 bases are TGTGCCAGCAGTTTGCGGGGGAAGGGAAACATTCAGTACTTC.

The chain links TRBV5-5 to TRBJ1-5, with 9 bases lining up with TRBD1. Per germline, CDR1 SGHKS and CDR2 YYEKEE (reference sequence). The CDR3 is 15 amino acids. V trimming: 0 bases; J trimming: 6 bases; junction bases outside the gene matches: 4. The CDR3 bases are TGTGCCAGCAGCTTGGTAGGACAGGGGTCTCAGCCCCAGCATTTT. Its protein product is CASSLVGQGSQPQHF.

The chain is built from TRBV12-3 or TRBV12-4 and TRBJ1-2; no firm D call. CDR3 length equals 13 residues. The V end lost 3 bases, the J end lost 4 bases, and 9 bases lay between the germline ends. The CDR3 DNA sequence: TGTGCCAGCAGTTTTGGGCGCCCCTATGGCTACACCTTC. Amino acids: CASSFGRPYGYTF.

This chain uses TRBV11-2 with TRBJ2-7; no clear D. This CDR3 is built from 13 residues. V was cut by 1 base and J by 3 bases, with 7 bases left in between. Germline CDR1 reads SGHAT; CDR2 reads FQNNGV. In DNA, the CDR3 is TGTGCCAGCAGCTTAGGCCCGAACTACGAGCAGTACTTC. Translating it yields CASSLGPNYEQYF.

There are many counts of this clone. J is TRBJ2-7 and V is TRBV7-2; D call uncertain. Trimming took off 5 bases at V and 3 bases at J, with 8 bases between the two ends. The CDR3 totals 12 residues. Germline V gene lookup returns CDR1 SGHTA and CDR2 FQGNSA. CDR3 in amino acids: CASSDLGYEQYF. The CDR3 DNA follows: TGTGCCAGCAGCGATCTCGGCTACGAGCAGTACTTC. The variable domain in full, completed from reference TRBV7-2 and TRBJ2-7, reads GAGVSQSPSNKVTEKGKDVELRCDPISGHTALYWYRQSLGQGLEFLIYFQGNSAPDKSGLPSDRFSAERTGGSVSTLTIQRTQQEDSAVYLCASSDLGYEQYFGPGTRLTVT.